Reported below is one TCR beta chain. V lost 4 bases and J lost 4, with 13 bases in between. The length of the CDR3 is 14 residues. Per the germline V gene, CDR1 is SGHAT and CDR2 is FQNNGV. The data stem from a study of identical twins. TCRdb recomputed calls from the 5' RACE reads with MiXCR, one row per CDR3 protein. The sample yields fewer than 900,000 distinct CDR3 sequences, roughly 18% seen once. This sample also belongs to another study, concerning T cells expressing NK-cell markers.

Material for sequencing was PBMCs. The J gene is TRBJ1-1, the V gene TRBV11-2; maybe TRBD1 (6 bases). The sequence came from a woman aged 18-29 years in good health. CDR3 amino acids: CASSSLRGATEAFF. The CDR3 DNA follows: TGTGCCAGCAGCTCCTTGAGGGGGGCCACTGAAGCTTTCTTT.